One and the same sample provided the 4 T cell receptor beta chains below, sequenced in a study of blood T cell repertoires in COVID-19. Sequenced by immunoSEQ multiplex PCR; TCRdb stores in-frame clones only, minus some. The sample yields about 90,000 clones, about 80% seen once. Sequencing was carried out using peripheral blood. The source is a man in his 70s with acute or convalescent COVID-19.

The chain couples TRBV6-5 to TRBJ1-5; D is perhaps TRBD1 (6 bases). The germline gives CDR1 MNHEY, CDR2 SVGAGI. CDR3 length: 15 amino acids. The V and J ends lost 6 bases and 0 bases respectively, with 12 bases between them. The CDR3 reads CASRTGPYSNQPQHF. CDR3 in DNA: TGTGCCAGCAGGACAGGTCCGTATAGCAATCAGCCCCAGCATTTT.

The chain joins TRBV19 to TRBJ1-2; the match to TRBD1 covers 10 bases. Looked up from germline, CDR1 is LNHDA and CDR2 is SQIVND (reference sequence). This CDR3 comprises 12 residues. V was pared by 9 bases and J by 6 bases, with 4 bases of the junction left unmatched. CDR3 in DNA: TGTGCCAGCGGGGGACAGGGGCATGGCTACACCTTC. It is translated as CASGGQGHGYTF.

The chain couples TRBV7-9 to TRBJ1-2; D remains ambiguous. Looked up from germline, CDR1 is SEHNR and CDR2 is FQNEAQ (reference sequence). Trimming left V 5 bases short and J 8 bases short, with 12 bases between. The CDR3 sequence is 12 residues long. CDR3 nucleotides: TGTGCCAGCAGCCCACCAGCGGGGGGCTACACCTTC. This gives the protein CASSPPAGGYTF.

The genes are TRBV2 and TRBJ2-5, with 9 bases matching TRBD1. The junction had 5 bases not matched to a gene; V was cut back by 7 bases and J by 2 bases. CDR1 is SNHLY, CDR2 FYNNEI, per germline. The CDR3 consists of 14 residues. Here the CDR3 reads CASTIQGAQETQYF. Here the CDR3 DNA reads TGTGCCAGCACTATACAGGGGGCACAAGAGACCCAGTACTTC.